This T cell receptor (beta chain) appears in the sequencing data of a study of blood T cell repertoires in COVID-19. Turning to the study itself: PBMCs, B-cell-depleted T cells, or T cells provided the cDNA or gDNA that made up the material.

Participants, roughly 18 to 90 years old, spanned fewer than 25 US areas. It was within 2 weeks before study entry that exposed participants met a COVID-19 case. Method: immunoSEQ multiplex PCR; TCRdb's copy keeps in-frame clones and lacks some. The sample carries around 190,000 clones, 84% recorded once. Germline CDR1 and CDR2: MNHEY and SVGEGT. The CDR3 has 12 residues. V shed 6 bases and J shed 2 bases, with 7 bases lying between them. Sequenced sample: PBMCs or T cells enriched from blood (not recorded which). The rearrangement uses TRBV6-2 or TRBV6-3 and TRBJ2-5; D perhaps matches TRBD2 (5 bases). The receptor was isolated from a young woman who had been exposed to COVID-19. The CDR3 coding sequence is TGTGCCAGCAGCTGGACTCAAGAGACCCAGTACTTC. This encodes CASSWTQETQYF.